This TCR beta chain emerged from a study of beta chain features in type 1 diabetes. The study, taken as a whole, reports: All four CD4+ subsets of Type 1 diabetes patients contained TCRB CDR3s that were moderately but significantly shorter.

All of the isolated RNA was reverse transcribed, so expressed TCRB transcripts were sequenced. Assay used: immunoSEQ multiplex PCR; TCRdb lists only in-frame clones, some missing. The table records fewer than 25,000 clones, around 68% of them present only once. Germline CDR1 reads SGHTA; CDR2 reads FQGNSA. This CDR3 comprises 16 residues. With 3 bases clipped from V and 1 base from J, the junction kept 1 base outside the gene matches. Notes on this clone: The antigen remains unidentified.

Sequenced input: Tregs from blood. This clonotype was obtained from a man younger than 35 with type 1 diabetes. The rearrangement links TRBV7-2 to TRBJ2-3; 13 nucleotides line up with TRBD2. The CDR3 reads CASSLGTSGGTDTQYF. CDR3 DNA sequence: TGTGCCAGCAGCTTGGGGACTAGCGGGGGCACAGATACGCAGTATTTT. The full variable domain, completed using reference TRBV7-2 and TRBJ2-3, is GAGVSQSPSNKVTEKGKDVELRCDPISGHTALYWYRQSLGQGLEFLIYFQGNSAPDKSGLPSDRFSAERTGGSVSTLTIQRTQQEDSAVYLCASSLGTSGGTDTQYFGPGTRLTVL.